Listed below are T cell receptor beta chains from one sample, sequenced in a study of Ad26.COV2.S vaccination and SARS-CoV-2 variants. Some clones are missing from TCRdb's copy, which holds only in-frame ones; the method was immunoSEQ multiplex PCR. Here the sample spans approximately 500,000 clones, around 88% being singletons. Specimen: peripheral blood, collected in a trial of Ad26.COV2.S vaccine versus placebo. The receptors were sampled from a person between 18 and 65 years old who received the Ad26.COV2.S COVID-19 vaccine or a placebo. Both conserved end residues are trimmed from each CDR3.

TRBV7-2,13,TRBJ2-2,ASSREGQSTGELF
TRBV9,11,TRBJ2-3,ASSVGQADTQY
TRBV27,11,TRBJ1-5,ASSRKGNQPQH
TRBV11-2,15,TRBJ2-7,ASSLFLDGSLAYEQY
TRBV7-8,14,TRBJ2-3,ASSFLASGGGDTQY
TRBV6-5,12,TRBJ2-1,ASRLAGGGNEQF
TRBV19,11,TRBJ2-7,ASSIGAGYEQY
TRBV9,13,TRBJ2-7,ASSVGATRSYEQY
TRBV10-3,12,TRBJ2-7,ASQYQGDSYEQY
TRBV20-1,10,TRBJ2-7,SASFETNEQY
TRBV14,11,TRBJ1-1,ASSPRDRGEAF
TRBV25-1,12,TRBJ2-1,ASSEFFSSNEQF
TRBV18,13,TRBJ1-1,ASSLYGTANTEAF
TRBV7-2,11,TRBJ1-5,ASSLGGDQPQH
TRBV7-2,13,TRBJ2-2,ASSLPASGMSELF
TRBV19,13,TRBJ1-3,ASSKPASSGNTIY
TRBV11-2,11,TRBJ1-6,ASSLDPRSPLH
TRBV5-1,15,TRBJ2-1,ASSLVLGGRGDNEQF
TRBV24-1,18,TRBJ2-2,ATSDFGTGGDRSRTGELF
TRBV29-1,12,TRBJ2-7,SVQAFEVSYEQY
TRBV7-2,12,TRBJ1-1,ASSLSLGSRTAF
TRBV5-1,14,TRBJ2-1,ASSPVAGGPFDEQF
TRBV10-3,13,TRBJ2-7,AIRDVGDRTYEQY
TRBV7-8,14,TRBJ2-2,ASSPRVGTNTGELF
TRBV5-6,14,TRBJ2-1,ASTIGTPSSYNEQF
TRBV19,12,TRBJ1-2,ASSREQANYGYT
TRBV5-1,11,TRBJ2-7,ASSLAGSHEQY
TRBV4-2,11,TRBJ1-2,ASSLNDQYGYT
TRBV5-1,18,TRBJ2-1,ASRRGLAGNHKLSYNEQF
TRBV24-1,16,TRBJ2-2,ATSDVGTGHINTGELF
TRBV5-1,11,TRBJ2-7,ASSQGLAREQY
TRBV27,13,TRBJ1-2,ASSFRPGKNYGYT
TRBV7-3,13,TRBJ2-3,ASSPIGAVGDTQY
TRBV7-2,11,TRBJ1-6,ASSLSQYSPLH
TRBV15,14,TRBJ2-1,ATSRDLLAGMNEQF
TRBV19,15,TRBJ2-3,ASSRTLAGGSTDTQY
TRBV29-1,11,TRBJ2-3,SGGRDEADTQY
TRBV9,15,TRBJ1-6,ASSRLGGNRANSPLH
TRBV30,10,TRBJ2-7,AATTSSYEQY
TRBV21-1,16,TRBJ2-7,ASSKLRTYRRSSYEQY
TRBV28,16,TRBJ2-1,ASSRDRGVTHLINEQF
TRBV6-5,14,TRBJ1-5,ASSSRLGHSNQPQH
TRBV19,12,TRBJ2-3,ASKPRGASDTQY
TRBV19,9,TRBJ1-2,ASSTYYGYT
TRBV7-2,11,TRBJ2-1,ASSFSTLGEQF
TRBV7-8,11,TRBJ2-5,AVPGHPWETQY
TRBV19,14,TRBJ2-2,ATTQDAGGRTGELF
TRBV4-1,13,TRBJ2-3,ASSQGGQGADTQY
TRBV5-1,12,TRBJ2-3,ASNLQGSTDTQY
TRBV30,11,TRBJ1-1,AWSIRGSTEAF
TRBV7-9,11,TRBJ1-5,ASSLNPNQPQH
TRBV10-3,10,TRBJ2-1,ASGITGDEQF
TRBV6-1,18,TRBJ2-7,ASSEAVRGQRSGRSYEQY
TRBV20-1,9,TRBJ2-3,SARGSNTQY
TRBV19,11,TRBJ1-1,ASSRAENTEAF
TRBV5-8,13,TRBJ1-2,ASSLDGQNNYGYT
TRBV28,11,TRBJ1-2,AAGWGQGYGYT
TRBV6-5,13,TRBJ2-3,ATVPQLVGADTQY